Following are 14 T cell receptor beta chains from one sample sequenced in a study of T cells in Graves' hyperthyroidism and ophthalmopathy. TCR beta CDR3 regions were amplified from RNA. When the TCR CDR3 underwent first-round RT-PCR, the HTBI primer set was used. TCRdb redid the calling of the multiplex PCR reads with MiXCR, one entry per CDR3 protein. The sample includes approximately 600,000 distinct CDR3 sequences, roughly 14% of them seen just once. The specimen sequenced was blood. The receptors derive from a woman in her forties with Graves' ophthalmopathy.

Many counts were recorded for this clonotype. The chain employs TRBV5-1 and TRBJ2-2; D gene uncertain. V was pared by 0 bases and J by 5 bases, with 14 bases between. There are 16 residues in the CDR3. The germline gives CDR1 SGHRS, CDR2 YFSETQ. The CDR3 bases are TGCGCCAGCAGCTTGGATCCACTCCCCGGGACCGGGGAGCTGTTTTTT. Its translation is CASSLDPLPGTGELFF.

This clonotype was seen repeatedly, ten times or more. This chain connects TRBV25-1 to TRBJ2-5; TRBD1 agrees at 8 bases. Germline assignment: CDR1 MGHDK and CDR2 SYGVNS. With 1 base clipped from V and 0 bases from J, the junction kept 4 bases outside the gene matches. The CDR3 is made up of 16 amino acids. Here the CDR3 DNA reads TGTGCCAGCAGTGAATGGCAGGGGGCCTACCAAGAGACCCAGTACTTC. Protein: CASSEWQGAYQETQYF.

The chain joins TRBV6-1 to TRBJ2-7; 7 bases map to TRBD1. CDR1 and CDR2 (germline): MNHNS, SASEGT. The length of the CDR3 is 14 residues. V trimming: 7 bases; J trimming: 3 bases; junction bases outside the gene matches: 9. The CDR3 is CASKEETGYYEQYF. DNA for the CDR3: TGTGCCAGCAAAGAGGAGACAGGGTACTACGAGCAGTACTTC.

This clonotype was found many times. The chain recombines TRBV6-1 with TRBJ1-6, with D possibly being TRBD1 (6 bases). CDR3 size: 13 residues. From germline, CDR1 is MNHNS and CDR2 SASEGT. The V end lost 5 bases, the J end lost 10 bases, and 12 bases lay between the germline ends. The CDR3 here is CASSQQGRSPLHF. In DNA, the CDR3 is TGTGCCAGCAGTCAACAGGGTAGATCACCCCTCCACTTT.

DNA for the CDR3: TGTGCCTGGAGTGAGCAATTCCGGACCCTGAACACTGAAGCTTTCTTT. Amino acids: CAWSEQFRTLNTEAFF. The V and J genes are TRBV30 and TRBJ1-1; D unclear. The CDR3 extends over 16 amino acids. CDR1 is GTSNPN and CDR2 is SVGIG in the germline V gene (reference sequence). Trimming stripped 1 base from V and 0 bases from J, with 15 bases between.

In this sample, this clonotype turned up many times. The chain couples TRBV6-2 or TRBV6-3 to TRBJ1-5; D may be TRBD1 (5 bases). The V gene's germline CDR1 is MNHEY and CDR2 SVGEGT. The CDR3 runs to 17 residues. The ends were cut back, 6 bases at V and 5 bases at J, with 23 bases in the middle. CDR3 protein: CASSPPLGGEEDQPQHF. CDR3 bases: TGTGCCAGCAGCCCCCCGCTCGGGGGGGAAGAAGATCAGCCCCAGCATTTT.

This clonotype was seen repeatedly, ten times or more. The rearrangement uses TRBV7-2 and TRBJ2-7; TRBD2 is a possible D gene (6 bases). The germline gives CDR1 SGHTA, CDR2 FQGNSA. CDR3 length: 14 residues. The V gene lost 5 bases and the J gene lost 9 bases, with 20 bases spanning the gap. DNA for the CDR3: TGTGCCAGCAGCCAGGGACTCCTAGTCGGTTGGCAGTACTTC. Translating it yields CASSQGLLVGWQYF.

The chain recombines TRBV6-2 or TRBV6-3 with TRBJ1-1; 9 nucleotides align to TRBD1. Germline trimming cut 6 bases from V and 1 base from J; bases unmatched to any gene: 6. Germline CDR1 and CDR2: MNHEY and SVGEGT. This CDR3 comprises 15 residues. CDR3 amino acids: CASRELQGANTEAFF. The CDR3 DNA is TGTGCCAGCAGGGAATTACAGGGGGCGAACACTGAAGCTTTCTTT.

This clonotype has more than one count but fewer than ten. The chain combines TRBV20-1 with TRBJ2-7, with 13 bases aligning to TRBD2. This CDR3 region has 16 residues. The junction had 11 bases not matched to a gene; V was cut back by 4 bases and J by 5 bases. In germline, CDR1 is DFQATT, CDR2 SNEGSKA (reference sequence). Here the CDR3 reads CSAKGLLAGGPDEQYF. The CDR3, as DNA: TGCAGTGCTAAAGGGCTACTAGCGGGAGGGCCCGACGAGCAGTACTTC.

This clonotype was found many times. The chain combines TRBV6-5 with TRBJ2-7; 9 bases agree with TRBD1. V lost 5 bases to trimming and J lost 4 bases; unmatched junction nucleotides: 9. This CDR3 has 15 residues. CDR1 is MNHEY and CDR2 is SVGAGI in the germline V gene. This CDR3 reads CASSQDRGFAYEQYF. Written as DNA, the CDR3 is TGTGCCAGCAGTCAGGACAGGGGCTTCGCTTACGAGCAGTACTTC.

This clonotype was detected ten times or more. The chain's CDR3 is CASSVQGGNQPQHF. DNA for the CDR3: TGTGCCAGCAGTGTACAGGGTGGCAATCAGCCCCAGCATTTT. The chain employs TRBV27 and TRBJ1-5; D is possibly TRBD1 (6 bases). The CDR3 consists of 14 residues. Trimming removed 5 bases at V and 2 bases at J, with 10 bases between. Germline V gives CDR1 MNHEY, CDR2 SMNVEV (reference sequence).

Many counts were recorded for this clonotype. This sequence joins TRBV6-1 and TRBJ2-7; a possible D gene is TRBD2 (6 bases). The CDR3 is 14 amino acids. The ends were cut back, 6 bases at V and 0 bases at J, with 12 bases in the middle. Germline CDR1 reads MNHNS; CDR2 reads SASEGT. DNA for the CDR3: TGTGCCAGCAGAGAATCGGGGGTCTCCTACGAGCAGTACTTC. It translates to CASRESGVSYEQYF.

This clonotype occurred many times. One junction end does not reproduce the germline sequence, and a read error may be involved. The chain is built from TRBV12-3 or TRBV12-4 and TRBJ2-7; D is uncertain. The CDR3 runs to 13 residues. The CDR3 DNA reads as TGTGCCAGCAGTTTAGACGGCAGGTCGAGAGAGGACTTC. As protein: CASSLDGRSREDF.

This clonotype was picked up many times. The rearrangement uses TRBV11-2 and TRBJ2-7; tentative D call: TRBD2 (6 bases). Trimming took off 1 base at V and 3 bases at J, with 16 bases between the two ends. From germline, CDR1 is SGHAT and CDR2 FQNNGV. The CDR3 runs 16 residues. CDR3 sequence reads: CASSLGGSGLGYEQYF. DNA for the CDR3: TGTGCCAGCAGCTTAGGAGGGTCGGGACTGGGCTACGAGCAGTACTTC.